This TCR beta chain is from a study of blood T cell repertoires in COVID-19. Measured with immunoSEQ multiplex PCR; TCRdb has only the in-frame clones, and not every one. Of 400,000 or so clones detected, 88% appear once; the ten largest clones hold around 2%. Germline assignment: CDR1 SGHNT and CDR2 YYREEE (reference sequence). The CDR3 loop spans 13 amino acids. The V and J ends lost 6 bases and 6 bases, in that order; junction bases with no gene match: 7. The rearrangement links TRBV5-4 to TRBJ2-3; 7 nucleotides agree with TRBD1. The specimen sequenced was PBMCs or T cells enriched from blood (not recorded which). This receptor was taken from a woman between 35 and 50 years old with acute COVID-19. The CDR3 DNA sequence: TGTGCCAGCAATCCGCAGGGGGTGGATACGCAGTATTTT. This gives the protein CASNPQGVDTQYF.